This paragraph covers one TCR beta chain sequence. The antigen is unknown. PCR employed 60 Vbeta and 13 Jbeta primers. Repertoires were generated with immunoSEQ multiplex PCR, while TCRdb's copy carries only in-frame clones and drops some. The repertoire holds around 130,000 clones, with approximately 86% as singletons. This sample is drawn from a study of cytomegalovirus exposure and HLA in healthy donors. Notes on the study in general: Confirmation was obtained in vitro that three CMV-associated chains are specific for CMV antigens. Follow-up analysis later connected one missense variant in DCLRE1C with trimming of TCR beta V- and J-genes. In a later analysis, a genetic analysis reported fewer productive-TCR N-insertions in an Asian-associated ancestry cluster than the cohort average. It was shown in a later analysis that HLA-associated TCR beta chains were more clonally expanded than other, equally common chains.

Germline CDR1 is SSHAT and CDR2 is FNYEAQ (reference sequence). V lost 1 base and J 3 bases, leaving 10 bases between the germline ends. The CDR3 covers 14 residues. The rearrangement joins TRBV7-7 to TRBJ2-7, with TRBD1 as a possible D gene (5 bases). The sequence was collected from a boy aged 5-17 years in good health and CMV-seronegative. The specimen sequenced was PBMCs. The CDR3 region has the DNA TGTGCCAGCAGCTTAGAAAGGGGCTTCTACGAGCAGTACTTC. It specifies CASSLERGFYEQYF.